A selection of T cell receptor beta chains follows, all from one sample in a study of OX40 agonist ivuxolimab in advanced cancers. Profiled with immunoSEQ multiplex PCR; TCRdb holds only in-frame clones, not every one. This sample carries approximately 70,000 clones, roughly 87% of them seen once, and the ten largest clones take about 1.3%. Source: CD4+ or CD8+ T cells sorted from blood, taken in a trial of the OX40 agonist ivuxolimab. Receptors originate from an adult with an advanced solid tumor such as melanoma, head and neck, liver or kidney cancer. CDR3s include the opening cysteine and the closing phenylalanine or tryptophan. The D gene is left open where the match is weak. Not all rows give a size; the values are once, few, many and, for expanded clones, a class.

D gene	clone size	V gene	CDR3 length	J gene	CDR3 DNA	CDR3 protein
-	-	TRBV5-1	13	TRBJ1-1	TGCGCCAGCAGCTTTTCTCCGAACACTGAAGCTTTCTTT	CASSFSPNTEAFF
-	-	TRBV7-2	11	TRBJ2-1	TGTGCCAGCAGCAAGGGCTATGAGCAGTTCTTC	CASSKGYEQFF
-	-	TRBV6-1	13	TRBJ1-1	TGTGCCAGCAGTATTGAGGGGGGTACTGAAGCTTTCTTT	CASSIEGGTEAFF
-	-	TRBV30	14	TRBJ1-5	TGTGCCTGGAGTTCAGGGTACGTGAGCCAGCCCCAGCATTTT	CAWSSGYVSQPQHF
TRBD2	-	TRBV11-2	15	TRBJ2-3	TGTGCCAGCAGCGCAGCGGGACTTAGCACAGATACGCAGTATTTT	CASSAAGLSTDTQYF
-	-	TRBV6-1	13	TRBJ1-2	TGTGCCAGCTCCGGGGGCCCTGGGTATGGCTACACCTTC	CASSGGPGYGYTF
TRBD1	-	TRBV30	15	TRBJ2-5	TGTGCCTGGAGTGTGGAGCTGGCAGGGGGAGAGACCCAGTACTTC	CAWSVELAGGETQYF
TRBD1	-	TRBV7-9	18	TRBJ2-5	TGTGCCAGCAGCTCGCCCACCTGGACAGGGGGCCTCCAAGAGACCCAGTACTTC	CASSSPTWTGGLQETQYF
TRBD1	few	TRBV6-6	13	TRBJ2-2	TGTGCCAGCAGACAGGGGTACACCGGGGAGCTGTTTTTT	CASRQGYTGELFF
-	-	TRBV6-5	14	TRBJ2-7	TGTGCCAGCAGTTACGCCGGGACAATCAACGAGCAGTACTTC	CASSYAGTINEQYF
-	-	TRBV11-2	15	TRBJ2-7	TGTGCCAGCAGCTTAGCGAGGGGCGATTCCTACGAGCAGTACTTC	CASSLARGDSYEQYF
-	-	TRBV4-1	14	TRBJ2-7	TGCGCCAGCAGCCCGGCAGGAAGCTCCTACGAGCAGTACTTC	CASSPAGSSYEQYF
-	-	TRBV10-3	16	TRBJ1-3	TGTGCCATCAGTGAGTCCCGGGTAATCTCTGGAAACACCATATATTTT	CAISESRVISGNTIYF
-	-	TRBV7-9	14	TRBJ1-2	TGTGCCAGCAGCTTAGGAAAAGCTAACTATGGCTACACCTTC	CASSLGKANYGYTF
-	-	TRBV6-5	14	TRBJ2-1	TGTGCCAGCAGTTCCTCCGGGGGTGCAGGAGAGCAGTTCTTC	CASSSSGGAGEQFF
-	-	TRBV7-2	15	TRBJ2-3	TGTGCCAGCAGCTTTATGTCACGGAACACAGATACGCAGTATTTT	CASSFMSRNTDTQYF
-	-	TRBV7-9	14	TRBJ2-1	TGTGCCAGCAGCTTAACGCTTTCCTACAATGAGCAGTTCTTC	CASSLTLSYNEQFF
TRBD2	-	TRBV28	14	TRBJ2-3	TGTGCCAGCAGTTACAGCGGGGGCACAGATACGCAGTATTTT	CASSYSGGTDTQYF
TRBD1	-	TRBV7-2	16	TRBJ2-7	TGTGCCAGCAGCTTAGTAAGGGGGACAGGGGGCTACGAGCAGTACTTC	CASSLVRGTGGYEQYF
-	-	TRBV30	14	TRBJ1-1	TGTGCCTGGAGTGTAGGGTTAGCAAACACTGAAGCTTTCTTT	CAWSVGLANTEAFF
TRBD1	-	TRBV6-1	15	TRBJ2-7	TGTGCCAGCAGTGAAGTCGGACAGGGTCCATTAGAGCAGTACTTC	CASSEVGQGPLEQYF
-	-	TRBV4-2	13	TRBJ2-1	TGTGCCAGCAGCTTGGTACAGTACAATGAGCAGTTCTTC	CASSLVQYNEQFF